The rows below give T cell receptor beta chains drawn from one sample of a study of T cell changes during pregnancy in multiple sclerosis. Here immunoSEQ multiplex PCR was the method, and the copy in TCRdb shows in-frame clones only, minus some. The sample records fewer than 110,000 clones, just under 95% being singletons. Material: peripheral blood, obtained in the third trimester of pregnancy. The receptors originated from a female donor in good health, enrolled as a control in a pregnancy study. CDR3s include the opening cysteine and the closing phenylalanine or tryptophan. Fields, in order: V gene, J gene, D gene, clone size, CDR3 protein, CDR3 DNA. The D gene is left open where the match is weak. Not every row has a clone size; where given, it reads once, few, many or a size class.

>TRBV7-2|TRBJ2-2|NA|NA
CASSFPRYRSLNTGELFF
TGTGCCAGCAGCTTCCCCCGCTACAGGAGTCTAAACACCGGGGAGCTGTTTTTT
>TRBV2|TRBJ1-2|TRBD1|NA
CASSRQGANYGYTF
TGTGCCAGCAGTCGACAGGGAGCTAACTATGGCTACACCTTC
>TRBV5-6|TRBJ2-7|TRBD2|once
CASSLAGLLYEQYF
TGTGCCAGCAGCTTAGCGGGGCTTCTCTACGAGCAGTACTTC
>TRBV5-1|TRBJ1-1|NA|NA
CASRDAVGLDGEAFF
TGCGCCAGCAGGGATGCGGTAGGTTTAGATGGTGAAGCTTTCTTT
>TRBV14|TRBJ1-1|TRBD1|NA
CASRRAGQGTEAFF
TGTGCCAGCAGGCGAGCGGGACAGGGCACTGAAGCTTTCTTT
>TRBV9|TRBJ2-1|TRBD2|NA
CASSAGGGTNEQFF
TGTGCCAGCAGCGCCGGCGGGGGGACCAATGAGCAGTTCTTC
>TRBV9|TRBJ2-3|TRBD2|NA
CASSMTSGHTDTQYF
TGTGCCAGCAGCATGACTAGCGGCCACACAGATACGCAGTATTTT
>TRBV7-8|TRBJ2-7|TRBD2|NA
CANSLGEGPMGNWEQYF
TGTGCCAACAGCTTAGGGGAGGGTCCAATGGGTAATTGGGAGCAGTACTTC
>TRBV9|TRBJ2-5|TRBD2|NA
CASSVIAGGQETQYF
TGTGCCAGCAGCGTAATAGCGGGGGGCCAAGAGACCCAGTACTTC
>TRBV30|TRBJ2-7|TRBD1|once
CAWSRGQGPYEQYF
TGTGCCTGGTCACGGGGACAGGGCCCCTACGAGCAGTACTTC
>TRBV5-4|TRBJ2-2|NA|NA
CASRGGTGELFF
TGTGCCAGCAGGGGGGGCACCGGGGAGCTGTTTTTT
>TRBV4-1|TRBJ1-5|TRBD1|NA
CASSQEGQGRWNQPQHF
TGCGCCAGCAGCCAAGAGGGACAGGGGAGGTGGAATCAGCCCCAGCATTTT
>TRBV5-6|TRBJ1-4|TRBD1|NA
CASGTTGEGEKLFF
TGTGCCAGCGGAACGACAGGGGAGGGTGAAAAACTGTTTTTT
>TRBV27|TRBJ2-3|TRBD2|NA
CASNSIPLSGGYTQYF
TGTGCCAGCAACTCCATCCCCCTTAGCGGGGGGTATACGCAGTATTTT
>TRBV5-4|TRBJ2-7|TRBD1|NA
CASSLGQGSYEQYF
TGTGCCAGCAGCTTGGGACAGGGCTCCTACGAGCAGTACTTC
>TRBV6-5|TRBJ1-5|NA|NA
CATRFTGHSNQPQHF
TGTGCCACACGATTCACAGGGCACAGCAATCAGCCCCAGCATTTT
>TRBV7-8|TRBJ1-4|NA|few
CASSLARGAGNEKLFF
TGTGCCAGCAGCTTAGCGCGGGGTGCGGGTAATGAAAAACTGTTTTTT
>TRBV5-4|TRBJ1-2|NA|NA
CASSLSGVGGYTF
TGTGCCAGCAGCCTTTCAGGGGTAGGTGGCTACACCTTC
>TRBV11-3|TRBJ2-2|NA|NA
CASSPRGSGVTGELFF
TGTGCCAGCAGCCCGCGGGGGTCAGGGGTGACCGGGGAGCTGTTTTTT
>TRBV19|TRBJ2-4|NA|NA
CARFWPAGIKNIQYF
TGTGCTAGGTTTTGGCCCGCCGGGATAAAAAACATTCAGTACTTC
>TRBV7-2|TRBJ2-3|TRBD1|NA
CASSNRGRTDTQYF
TGTGCCAGCAGCAACAGGGGGAGAACAGATACGCAGTATTTT
>TRBV5-1|TRBJ1-1|NA|NA
CASSNTRQENTEAFF
TGCGCCAGCAGCAACACACGACAGGAGAACACTGAAGCTTTCTTT
>TRBV19|TRBJ1-2|NA|NA
CASSTAPGYGYTF
TGTGCCAGTAGTACTGCTCCGGGCTATGGCTACACCTTC
>TRBV13|TRBJ2-1|TRBD2|once
CASRTTGLAGPNNEQFF
TGTGCCAGCAGAACCACCGGACTAGCGGGGCCTAACAATGAGCAGTTCTTC
>TRBV7-8|TRBJ2-4|TRBD2|NA
CASSRSRTSGSRNIQYF
TGTGCCAGCAGCCGATCTCGGACTAGTGGGTCCCGCAACATTCAGTACTTC
>TRBV5-1|TRBJ2-2|NA|NA
CASSPGPQLAGAGELFF
TGCGCCAGCAGCCCCGGCCCCCAACTAGCTGGGGCCGGGGAGCTGTTTTTT
>TRBV9|TRBJ1-1|NA|few
CASSVAAGMNTEAFF
TGTGCCAGCAGCGTAGCTGCGGGGATGAACACTGAAGCTTTCTTT
>TRBV4-3|TRBJ1-2|NA|NA
CASSQRGGLSPRSYGYTF
TGCGCCAGCAGCCAACGGGGGGGGCTGTCCCCCAGATCCTATGGCTACACCTTC
>TRBV5-6|TRBJ1-2|NA|NA
CASSLRVNNYGYTF
TGTGCCAGCAGCTTACGGGTTAATAACTATGGCTACACCTTC
>TRBV27|TRBJ1-5|NA|NA
CASSFSSGSGQPQHF
TGTGCCAGCAGTTTCAGTTCGGGGTCGGGTCAGCCCCAGCATTTT
>TRBV4-3|TRBJ1-5|NA|NA
CASSQDHEGGQPQHF
TGCGCCAGCAGCCAAGATCATGAGGGAGGTCAGCCCCAGCATTTT
>TRBV18|TRBJ1-2|TRBD1|NA
CASSSGQGNYGYTF
TGTGCCAGCTCTTCAGGACAGGGGAACTATGGCTACACCTTC
>TRBV6-5|TRBJ1-1|NA|NA
CASTRGGDTEAFF
TGTGCCAGCACCCGAGGGGGGGACACTGAAGCTTTCTTT
>TRBV12-2|TRBJ1-1|NA|once
CASRLGFGIRRFNTEAFF
TGTGCAAGTCGCTTAGGTTTTGGAATTCGCAGGTTTAACACTGAAGCTTTCTTT
>TRBV11-3|TRBJ2-7|TRBD1|NA
CASSLARGPTYEQYF
TGTGCCAGCAGCTTAGCCAGGGGGCCAACCTACGAGCAGTACTTC
>TRBV12-5|TRBJ2-1|TRBD1|NA
CASGPHGGQGTVSYNEQFF
TGTGCTAGTGGTCCCCACGGGGGACAGGGCACCGTCTCCTACAATGAGCAGTTCTTC
>TRBV11-3|TRBJ2-6|TRBD1|NA
CASSLGQGNPGANVLTF
TGTGCCAGCAGCTTGGGACAGGGGAACCCTGGGGCCAACGTCCTGACTTTC
>TRBV29-1|TRBJ2-7|NA|NA
CSGLRRDSDEQYF
TGCAGCGGACTCAGACGGGATTCGGACGAGCAGTACTTC
>TRBV11-3|TRBJ2-4|NA|once
CASSKTRDIQYF
TGTGCCAGCAGCAAGACCCGGGACATTCAGTACTTC
>TRBV6-1|TRBJ2-5|NA|once
CASSEAGGFQETQYF
TGTGCCAGCAGTGAAGCCGGGGGTTTCCAAGAGACCCAGTACTTC
>TRBV7-8|TRBJ1-1|NA|NA
CASSLEQGTYSTEAFF
TGTGCCAGCAGCTTAGAACAGGGAACTTATTCGACTGAAGCTTTCTTT
>TRBV7-2|TRBJ1-6|NA|NA
CASSLRKTSSPLHF
TGTGCCAGCAGCTTGAGGAAAACCAGCTCACCCCTCCACTTT
>TRBV5-6|TRBJ2-7|NA|NA
CASSLWQGGSYEQYF
TGTGCCAGCAGCTTGTGGCAGGGGGGCTCGTACGAGCAGTACTTC
>TRBV6-6|TRBJ2-1|NA|NA
CASRHPSGSGDNEQFF
TGTGCCAGCAGACACCCTTCAGGCTCAGGGGACAATGAGCAGTTCTTC
>TRBV27|TRBJ1-5|NA|NA
CASSLSQGSNQPQHF
TGTGCCAGCAGTTTATCGCAGGGAAGCAATCAGCCCCAGCATTTT
>TRBV21-1|TRBJ1-2|NA|NA
CASSKRGNYGYTF
TGTGCCAGCAGCAAAAGAGGTAACTATGGCTACACCTTC
>TRBV11-2|TRBJ2-3|TRBD2|NA
CASSLEASGGTDTQYF
TGTGCCAGCAGCTTAGAGGCTAGCGGGGGTACAGATACGCAGTATTTT
>TRBV4-3|TRBJ1-2|NA|once
CASSLTVGGNYGYTF
TGCGCCAGCAGCCTCACGGTCGGGGGTAACTATGGCTACACCTTC
>TRBV6-5|TRBJ1-6|NA|NA
CASSYNPRLDSPLHF
TGTGCCAGCAGTTACAACCCCAGACTTGATTCACCCCTCCACTTT
>TRBV11-1|TRBJ1-1|NA|NA
CASSGDGGTEAFF
TGTGCCAGCAGTGGAGACGGGGGCACTGAAGCTTTCTTT
>TRBV4-1|TRBJ1-2|NA|NA
CASSPRQGSDYGYTF
TGCGCCAGCAGCCCCCGCCAGGGTTCAGACTATGGCTACACCTTC
>TRBV25-1|TRBJ1-4|TRBD1|once
CASSESRTGGEKLFF
TGTGCCAGCAGTGAATCGAGGACAGGAGGTGAAAAACTGTTTTTT
>TRBV9|TRBJ2-5|TRBD1|NA
CASSVGEQVTGIGETQYF
TGTGCCAGCAGCGTAGGGGAACAGGTGACAGGGATTGGAGAGACCCAGTACTTC
>TRBV10-3|TRBJ1-2|TRBD1|NA
CAISESTGTYGYTF
TGTGCCATCAGTGAGTCGACAGGGACCTATGGCTACACCTTC
>TRBV25-1|TRBJ1-4|TRBD1|NA
CASSELFMDRGNEKLFF
TGTGCCAGCAGTGAATTGTTTATGGACAGGGGGAATGAAAAACTGTTTTTT
>TRBV19|TRBJ2-1|NA|NA
CASSIDQGSYNEQFF
TGTGCCAGTAGTATAGATCAGGGCTCCTACAATGAGCAGTTCTTC